This T cell receptor (beta chain) was captured by sequencing in a study of cytomegalovirus exposure and HLA in healthy donors. A note on this clone: Its antigen is not identified.

PCR used 60 Vbeta primers and 13 Jbeta primers. Original processing methods: About 10 million shared chains were among the roughly 78 million unique TCR beta chains that a later analysis counted. Sequencing was performed with immunoSEQ multiplex PCR; in TCRdb, only in-frame clones are kept and a portion is missing. V and J calls and clone size are given by that table; D and trimming were obtained from the DNA. This table has about 170,000 clones, under 80% appearing once. The CDR3 is made up of 13 amino acids. Germline-derived CDR1 and CDR2 are SGHAT and FQNNGV. V shed 5 bases and J shed 4 bases, with 9 bases lying between them. Overall study results and limits: Some public TCRs appeared in many individuals, while most sequences were rare. Reported findings show TCR beta sequences accurately forecast HLA-A and HLA-B alleles in most subjects. Earlier analysis looked at TCR beta V segments, and most were productive about 87% or about 30% of the time.

The receptor comes from a female donor in good health and CMV-seronegative. Sequences were obtained from PBMCs. The chain has TRBV11-2 and TRBJ1-5; D is unclear. The CDR3 loop is CASSPSANQPQHF. The DNA for the CDR3 is TGTGCCAGCAGCCCCTCCGCGAATCAGCCCCAGCATTTT.